Reported below is one TCR beta chain. Its antigen is not known. This entry is derived from a study of OX40 agonist ivuxolimab in advanced cancers. Looking at the study overall: Patients were dosed intravenously with ivuxolimab at 0.01 to 10 mg/kg every 2 weeks. General study results and limits: Expanded clones tended on average to be more numerous among CD8+ T cells than CD4+.

At baseline, cycle 4 day 1, and cycle 7 day 1, blood was sampled. Data came from immunoSEQ multiplex PCR; TCRdb stores just in-frame clones and leaves some out. The sample contains some 79,000 clones, approximately 90% of which appear only once. V was clipped by 5 bases and J by 3 bases; unmatched bases: 4. Looked up from germline, CDR1 is LNHDA and CDR2 is SQIVND (reference sequence). This CDR3 spans 14 amino acids. The sequencing here drew on CD4+ or CD8+ T cells sorted from blood, taken in a trial of the OX40 agonist ivuxolimab. The clonotype originates from an adult with an advanced solid tumor such as melanoma, head and neck, liver or kidney cancer. The chain carries TRBV19 and TRBJ2-3; 8 nucleotides agree with TRBD1. The CDR3: CASSDRGRTDTQYF. The DNA of the CDR3 is TGTGCCAGTAGTGACAGGGGTAGGACAGATACGCAGTATTTT. The variable domain in full, completed from reference TRBV19 and TRBJ2-3, reads DGGITQSPKYLFRKEGQNVTLSCEQNLNHDAMYWYRQDPGQGLRLIYYSQIVNDFQKGDIAEGYSVSREKKESFPLTVTSAQKNPTAFYLCASSDRGRTDTQYFGPGTRLTVL.